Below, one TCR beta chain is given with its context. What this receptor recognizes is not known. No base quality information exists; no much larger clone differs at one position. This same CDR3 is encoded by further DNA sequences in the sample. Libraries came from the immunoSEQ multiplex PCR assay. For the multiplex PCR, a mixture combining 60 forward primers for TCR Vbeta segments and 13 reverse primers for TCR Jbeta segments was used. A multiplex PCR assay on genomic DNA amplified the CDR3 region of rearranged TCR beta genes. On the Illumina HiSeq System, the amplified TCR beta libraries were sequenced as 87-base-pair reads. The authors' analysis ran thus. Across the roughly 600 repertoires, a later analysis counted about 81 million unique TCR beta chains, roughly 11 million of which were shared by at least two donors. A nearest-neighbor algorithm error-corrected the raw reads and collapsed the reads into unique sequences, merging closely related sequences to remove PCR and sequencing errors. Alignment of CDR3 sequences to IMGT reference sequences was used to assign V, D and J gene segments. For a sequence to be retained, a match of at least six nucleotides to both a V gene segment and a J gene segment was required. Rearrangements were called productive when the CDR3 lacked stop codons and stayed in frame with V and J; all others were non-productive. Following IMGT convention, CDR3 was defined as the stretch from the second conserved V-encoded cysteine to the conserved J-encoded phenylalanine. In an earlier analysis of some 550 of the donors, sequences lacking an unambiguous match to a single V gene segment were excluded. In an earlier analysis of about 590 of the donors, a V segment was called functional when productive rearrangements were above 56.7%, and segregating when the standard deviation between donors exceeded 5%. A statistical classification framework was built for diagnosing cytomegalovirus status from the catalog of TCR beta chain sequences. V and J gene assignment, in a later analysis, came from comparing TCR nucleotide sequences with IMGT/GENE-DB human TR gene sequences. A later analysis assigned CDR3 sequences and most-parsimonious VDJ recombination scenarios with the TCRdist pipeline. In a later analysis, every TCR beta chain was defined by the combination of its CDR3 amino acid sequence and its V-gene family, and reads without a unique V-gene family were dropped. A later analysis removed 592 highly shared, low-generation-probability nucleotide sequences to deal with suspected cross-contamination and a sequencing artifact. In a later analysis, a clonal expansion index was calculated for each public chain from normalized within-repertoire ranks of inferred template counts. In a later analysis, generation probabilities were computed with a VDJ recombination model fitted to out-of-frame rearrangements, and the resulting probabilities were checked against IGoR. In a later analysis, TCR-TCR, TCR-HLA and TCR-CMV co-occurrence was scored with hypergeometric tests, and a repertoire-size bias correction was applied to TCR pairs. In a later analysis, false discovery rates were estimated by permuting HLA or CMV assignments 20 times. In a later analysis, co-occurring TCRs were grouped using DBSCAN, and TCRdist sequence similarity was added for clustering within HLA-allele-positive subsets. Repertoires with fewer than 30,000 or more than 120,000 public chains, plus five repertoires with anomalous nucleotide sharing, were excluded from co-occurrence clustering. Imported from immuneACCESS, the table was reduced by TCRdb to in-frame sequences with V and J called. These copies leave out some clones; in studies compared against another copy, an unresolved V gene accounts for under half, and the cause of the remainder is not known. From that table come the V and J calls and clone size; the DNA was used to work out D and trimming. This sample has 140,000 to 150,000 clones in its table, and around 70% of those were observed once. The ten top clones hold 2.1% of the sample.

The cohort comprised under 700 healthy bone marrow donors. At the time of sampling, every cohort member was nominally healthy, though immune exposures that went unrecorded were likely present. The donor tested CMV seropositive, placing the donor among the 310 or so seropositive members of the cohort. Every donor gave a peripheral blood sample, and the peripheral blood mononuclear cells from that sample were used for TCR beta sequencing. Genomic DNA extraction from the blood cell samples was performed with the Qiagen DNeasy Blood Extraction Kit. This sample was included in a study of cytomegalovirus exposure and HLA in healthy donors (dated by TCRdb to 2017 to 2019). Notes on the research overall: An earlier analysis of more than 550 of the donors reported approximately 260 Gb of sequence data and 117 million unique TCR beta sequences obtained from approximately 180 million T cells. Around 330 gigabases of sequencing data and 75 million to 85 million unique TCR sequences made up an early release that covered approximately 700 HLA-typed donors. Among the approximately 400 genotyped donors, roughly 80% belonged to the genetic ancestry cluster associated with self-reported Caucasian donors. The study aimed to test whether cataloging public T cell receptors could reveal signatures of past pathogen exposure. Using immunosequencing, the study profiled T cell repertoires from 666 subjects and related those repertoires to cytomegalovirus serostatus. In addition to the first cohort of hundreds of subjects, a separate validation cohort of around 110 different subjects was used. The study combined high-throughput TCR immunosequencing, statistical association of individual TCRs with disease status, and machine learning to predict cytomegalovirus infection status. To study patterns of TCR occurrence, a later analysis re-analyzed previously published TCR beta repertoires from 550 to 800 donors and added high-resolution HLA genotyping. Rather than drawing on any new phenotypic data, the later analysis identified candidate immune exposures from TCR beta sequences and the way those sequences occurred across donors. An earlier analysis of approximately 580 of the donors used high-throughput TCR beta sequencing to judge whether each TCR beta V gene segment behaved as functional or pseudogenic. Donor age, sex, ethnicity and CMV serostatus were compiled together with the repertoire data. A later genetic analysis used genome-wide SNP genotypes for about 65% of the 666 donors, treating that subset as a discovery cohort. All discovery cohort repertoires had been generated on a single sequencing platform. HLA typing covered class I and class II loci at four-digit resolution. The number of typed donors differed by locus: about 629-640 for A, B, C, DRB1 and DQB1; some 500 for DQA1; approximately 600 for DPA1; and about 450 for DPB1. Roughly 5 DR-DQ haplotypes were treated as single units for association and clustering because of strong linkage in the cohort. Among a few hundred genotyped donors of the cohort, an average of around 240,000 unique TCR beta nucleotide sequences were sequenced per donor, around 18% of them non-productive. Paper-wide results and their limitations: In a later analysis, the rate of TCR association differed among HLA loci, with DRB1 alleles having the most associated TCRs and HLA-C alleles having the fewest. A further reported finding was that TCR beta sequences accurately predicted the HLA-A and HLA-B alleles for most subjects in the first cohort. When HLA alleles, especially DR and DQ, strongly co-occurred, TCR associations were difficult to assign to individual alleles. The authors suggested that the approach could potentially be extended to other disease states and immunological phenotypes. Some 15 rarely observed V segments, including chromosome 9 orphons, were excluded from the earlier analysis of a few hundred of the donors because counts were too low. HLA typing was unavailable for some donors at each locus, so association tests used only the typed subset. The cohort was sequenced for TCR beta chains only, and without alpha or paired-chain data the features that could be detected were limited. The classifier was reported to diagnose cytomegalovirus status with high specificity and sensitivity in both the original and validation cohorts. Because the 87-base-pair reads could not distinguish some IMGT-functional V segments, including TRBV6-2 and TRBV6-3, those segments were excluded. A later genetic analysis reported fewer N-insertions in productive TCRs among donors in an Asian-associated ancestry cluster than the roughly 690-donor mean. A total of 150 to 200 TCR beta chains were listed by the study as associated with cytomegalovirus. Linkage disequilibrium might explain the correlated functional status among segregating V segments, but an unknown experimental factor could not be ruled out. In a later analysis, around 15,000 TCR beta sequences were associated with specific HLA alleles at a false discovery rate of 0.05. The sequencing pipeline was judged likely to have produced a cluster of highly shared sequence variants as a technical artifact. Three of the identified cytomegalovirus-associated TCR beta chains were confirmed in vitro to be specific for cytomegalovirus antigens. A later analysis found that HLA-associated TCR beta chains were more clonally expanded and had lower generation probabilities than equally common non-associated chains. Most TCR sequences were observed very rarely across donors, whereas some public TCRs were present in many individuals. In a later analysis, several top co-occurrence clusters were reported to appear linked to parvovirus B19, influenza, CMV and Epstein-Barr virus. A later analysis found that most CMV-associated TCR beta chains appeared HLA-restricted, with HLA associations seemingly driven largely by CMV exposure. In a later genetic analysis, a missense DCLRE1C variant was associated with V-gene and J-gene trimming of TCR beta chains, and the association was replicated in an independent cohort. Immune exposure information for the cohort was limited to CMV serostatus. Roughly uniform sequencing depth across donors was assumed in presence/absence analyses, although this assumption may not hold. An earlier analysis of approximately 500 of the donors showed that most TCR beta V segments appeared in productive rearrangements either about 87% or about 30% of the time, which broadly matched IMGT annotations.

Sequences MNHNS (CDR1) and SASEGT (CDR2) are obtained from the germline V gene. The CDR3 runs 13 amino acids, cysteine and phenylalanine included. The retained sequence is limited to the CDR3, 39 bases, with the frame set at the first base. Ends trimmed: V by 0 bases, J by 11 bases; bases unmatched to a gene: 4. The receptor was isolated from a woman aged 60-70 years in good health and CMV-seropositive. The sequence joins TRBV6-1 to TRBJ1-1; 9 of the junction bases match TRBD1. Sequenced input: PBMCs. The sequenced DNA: TGTGCCAGCAGTGAAGCCCGGACAGGGGAGGCTTTCTTT. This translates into CASSEARTGEAFF.